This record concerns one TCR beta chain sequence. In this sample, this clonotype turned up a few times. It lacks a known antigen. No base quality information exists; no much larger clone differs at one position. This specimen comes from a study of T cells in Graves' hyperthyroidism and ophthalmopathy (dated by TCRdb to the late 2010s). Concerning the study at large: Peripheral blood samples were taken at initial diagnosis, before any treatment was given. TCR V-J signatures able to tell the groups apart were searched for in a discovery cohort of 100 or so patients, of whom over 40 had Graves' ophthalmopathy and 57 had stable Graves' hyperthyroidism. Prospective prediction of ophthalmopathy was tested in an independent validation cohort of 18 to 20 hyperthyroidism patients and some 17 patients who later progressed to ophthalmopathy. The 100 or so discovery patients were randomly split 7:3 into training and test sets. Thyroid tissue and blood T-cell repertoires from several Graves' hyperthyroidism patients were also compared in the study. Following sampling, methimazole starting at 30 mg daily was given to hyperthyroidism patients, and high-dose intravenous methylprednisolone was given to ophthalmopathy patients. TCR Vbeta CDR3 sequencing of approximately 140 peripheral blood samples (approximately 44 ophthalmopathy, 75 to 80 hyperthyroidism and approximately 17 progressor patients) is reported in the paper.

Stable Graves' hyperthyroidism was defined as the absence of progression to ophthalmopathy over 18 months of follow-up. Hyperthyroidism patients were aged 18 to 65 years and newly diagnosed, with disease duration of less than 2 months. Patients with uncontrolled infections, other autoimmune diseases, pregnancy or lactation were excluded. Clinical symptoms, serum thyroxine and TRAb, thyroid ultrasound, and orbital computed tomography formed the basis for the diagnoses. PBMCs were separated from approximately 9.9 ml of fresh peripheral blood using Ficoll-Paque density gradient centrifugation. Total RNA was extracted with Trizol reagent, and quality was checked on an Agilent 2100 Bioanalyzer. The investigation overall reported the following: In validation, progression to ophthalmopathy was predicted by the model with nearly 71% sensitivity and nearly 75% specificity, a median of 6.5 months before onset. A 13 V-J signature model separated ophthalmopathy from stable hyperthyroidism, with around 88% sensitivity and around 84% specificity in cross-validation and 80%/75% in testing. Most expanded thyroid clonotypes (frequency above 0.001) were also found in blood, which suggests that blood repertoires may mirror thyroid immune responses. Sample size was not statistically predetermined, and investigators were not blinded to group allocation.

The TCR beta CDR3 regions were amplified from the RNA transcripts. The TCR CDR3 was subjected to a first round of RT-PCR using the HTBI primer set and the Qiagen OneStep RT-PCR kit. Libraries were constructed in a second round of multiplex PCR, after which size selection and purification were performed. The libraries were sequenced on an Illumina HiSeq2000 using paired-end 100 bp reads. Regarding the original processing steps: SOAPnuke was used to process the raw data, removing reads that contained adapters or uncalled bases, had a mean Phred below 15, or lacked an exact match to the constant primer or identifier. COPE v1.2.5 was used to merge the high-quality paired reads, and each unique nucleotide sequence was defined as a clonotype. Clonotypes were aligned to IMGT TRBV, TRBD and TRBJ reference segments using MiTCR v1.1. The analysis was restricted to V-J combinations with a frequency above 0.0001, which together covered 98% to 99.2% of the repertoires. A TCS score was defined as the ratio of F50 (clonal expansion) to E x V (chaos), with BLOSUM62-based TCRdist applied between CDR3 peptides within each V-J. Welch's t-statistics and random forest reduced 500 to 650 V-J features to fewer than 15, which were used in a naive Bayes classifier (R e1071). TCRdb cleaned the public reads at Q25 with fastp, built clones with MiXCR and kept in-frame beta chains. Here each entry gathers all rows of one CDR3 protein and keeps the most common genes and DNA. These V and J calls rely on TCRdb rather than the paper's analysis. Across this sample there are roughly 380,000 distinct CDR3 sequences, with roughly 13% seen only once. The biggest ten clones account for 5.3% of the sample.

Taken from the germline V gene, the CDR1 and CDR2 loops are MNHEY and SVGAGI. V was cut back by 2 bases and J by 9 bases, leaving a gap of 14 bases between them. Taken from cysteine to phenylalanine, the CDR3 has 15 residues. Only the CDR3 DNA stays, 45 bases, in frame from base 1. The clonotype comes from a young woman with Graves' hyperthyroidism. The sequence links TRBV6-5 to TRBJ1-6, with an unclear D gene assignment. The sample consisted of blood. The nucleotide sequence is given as TGTGCCAGCAGTTACAAACGGGAAATACCTTCACCCCTCCACTTT. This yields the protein CASSYKREIPSPLHF.